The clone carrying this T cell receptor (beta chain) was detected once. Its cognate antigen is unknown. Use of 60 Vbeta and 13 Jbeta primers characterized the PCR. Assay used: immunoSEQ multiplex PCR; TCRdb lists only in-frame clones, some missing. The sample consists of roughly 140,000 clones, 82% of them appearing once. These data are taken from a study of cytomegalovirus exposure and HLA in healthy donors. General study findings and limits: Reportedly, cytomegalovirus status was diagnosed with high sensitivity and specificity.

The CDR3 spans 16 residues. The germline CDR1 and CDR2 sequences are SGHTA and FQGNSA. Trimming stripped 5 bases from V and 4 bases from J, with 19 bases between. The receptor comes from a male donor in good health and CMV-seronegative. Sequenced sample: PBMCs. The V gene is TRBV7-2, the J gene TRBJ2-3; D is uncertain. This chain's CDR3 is CASSRELGGYSDTQYF. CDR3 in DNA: TGTGCCAGCAGCCGAGAGCTAGGTGGTTACTCAGATACGCAGTATTTT.